The clone carrying this T cell receptor beta chain was picked up one time. The protocol was immunoSEQ multiplex PCR, while the TCRdb copy is restricted to in-frame clones and leaves out a portion. The data show 60,000 to 75,000 clones, 80% to 90% seen once. The sample comes from a study of OX40 agonist ivuxolimab in advanced cancers. Study in general: Those treated in dose escalation had hepatocellular carcinoma, melanoma, renal cell cancer or head and neck cancer. The group had a mean age of 60 years, ranged from 23 to 79, and was 82.7% male.

With baseline, cycle 4 day 1, and cycle 7 day 1 as timepoints, blood was sampled. This receptor was obtained from an adult with an advanced solid tumor such as melanoma, head and neck, liver or kidney cancer. Sequencing was performed on CD4+ or CD8+ T cells sorted from blood, taken in a trial of the OX40 agonist ivuxolimab.

CDR3 residues: CASRGLTDTQYF. CDR3 nucleotides: TGCGCCAGCAGGGGGCTGACAGATACGCAGTATTTT. The chain carries TRBV5-1 and TRBJ2-3; D is possibly TRBD1 (5 bases). V dropped 5 bases and J dropped 3 bases, with 7 bases sitting between them. The germline V gene has CDR1 SGHRS and CDR2 YFSETQ. The CDR3 has 12 amino acids.